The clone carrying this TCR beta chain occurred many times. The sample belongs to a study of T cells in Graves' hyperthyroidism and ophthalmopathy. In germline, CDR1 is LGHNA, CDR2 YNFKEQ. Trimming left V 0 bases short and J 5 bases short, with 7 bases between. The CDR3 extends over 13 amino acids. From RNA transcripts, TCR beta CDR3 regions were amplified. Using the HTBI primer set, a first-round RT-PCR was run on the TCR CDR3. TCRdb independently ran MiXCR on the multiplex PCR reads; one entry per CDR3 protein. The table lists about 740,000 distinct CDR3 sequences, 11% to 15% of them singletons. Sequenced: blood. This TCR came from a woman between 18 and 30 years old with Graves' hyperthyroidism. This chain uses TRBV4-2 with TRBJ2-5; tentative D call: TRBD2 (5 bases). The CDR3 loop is CASSQDWRETQYF. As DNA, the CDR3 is TGTGCCAGCAGCCAAGATTGGAGGGAGACCCAGTACTTC.